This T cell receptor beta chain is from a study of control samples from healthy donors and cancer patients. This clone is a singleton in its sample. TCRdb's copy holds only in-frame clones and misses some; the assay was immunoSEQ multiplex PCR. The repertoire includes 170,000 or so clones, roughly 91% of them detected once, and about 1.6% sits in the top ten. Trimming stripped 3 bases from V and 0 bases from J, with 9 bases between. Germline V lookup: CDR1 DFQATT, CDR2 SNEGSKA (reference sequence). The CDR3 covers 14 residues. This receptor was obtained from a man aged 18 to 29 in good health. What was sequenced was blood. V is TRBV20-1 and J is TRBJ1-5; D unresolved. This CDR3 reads CSASTGYSNQPQHF. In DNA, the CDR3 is TGCAGTGCTAGTACCGGCTATAGCAATCAGCCCCAGCATTTT.